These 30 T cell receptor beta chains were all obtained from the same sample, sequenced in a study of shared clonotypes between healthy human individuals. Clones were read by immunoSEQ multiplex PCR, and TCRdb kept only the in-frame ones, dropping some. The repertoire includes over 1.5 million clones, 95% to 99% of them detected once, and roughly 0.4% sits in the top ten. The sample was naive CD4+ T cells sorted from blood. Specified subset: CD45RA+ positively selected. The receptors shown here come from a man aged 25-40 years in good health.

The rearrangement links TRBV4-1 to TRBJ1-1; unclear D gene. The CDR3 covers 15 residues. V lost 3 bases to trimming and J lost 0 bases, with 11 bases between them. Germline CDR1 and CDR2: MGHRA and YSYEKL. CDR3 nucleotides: TGCGCCAGCAGCCACGCCGGGCCCATGAACACTGAAGCTTTCTTT. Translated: CASSHAGPMNTEAFF.

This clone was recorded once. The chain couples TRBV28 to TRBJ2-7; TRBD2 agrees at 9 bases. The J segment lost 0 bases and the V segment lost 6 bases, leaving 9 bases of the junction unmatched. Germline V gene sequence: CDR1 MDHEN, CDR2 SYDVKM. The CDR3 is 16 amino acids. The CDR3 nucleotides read TGTGCCAGCAGCCCCGAGCGGGAGGTATACTCCTACGAGCAGTACTTC. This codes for CASSPEREVYSYEQYF.

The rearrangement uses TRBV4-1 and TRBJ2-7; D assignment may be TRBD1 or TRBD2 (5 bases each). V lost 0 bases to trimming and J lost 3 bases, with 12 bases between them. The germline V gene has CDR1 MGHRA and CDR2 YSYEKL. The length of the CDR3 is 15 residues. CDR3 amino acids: CASSQDLGVDYEQYF. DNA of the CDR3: TGCGCCAGCAGCCAAGATCTGGGGGTAGACTACGAGCAGTACTTC.

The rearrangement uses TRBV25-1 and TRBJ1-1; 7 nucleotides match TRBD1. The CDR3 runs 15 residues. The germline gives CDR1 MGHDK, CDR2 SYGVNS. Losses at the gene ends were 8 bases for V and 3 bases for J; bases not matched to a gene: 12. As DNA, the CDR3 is TGTGCCAGCGGGTCTGAGGGGGCTGCGGACACTGAAGCTTTCTTT. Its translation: CASGSEGAADTEAFF.

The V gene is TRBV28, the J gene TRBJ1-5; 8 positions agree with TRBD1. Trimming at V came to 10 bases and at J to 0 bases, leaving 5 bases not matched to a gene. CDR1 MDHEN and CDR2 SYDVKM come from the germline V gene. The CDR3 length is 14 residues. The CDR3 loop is CAIAGTGSNQPQHF. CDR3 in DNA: TGTGCCATCGCGGGGACAGGTAGCAATCAGCCCCAGCATTTT.

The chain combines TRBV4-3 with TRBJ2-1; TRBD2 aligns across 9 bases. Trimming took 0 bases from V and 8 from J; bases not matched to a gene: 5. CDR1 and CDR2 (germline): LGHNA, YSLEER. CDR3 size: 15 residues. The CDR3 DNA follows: TGCGCCAGCAGCCAAGACCGCGGGAGGGTTGATGAGCAGTTCTTC. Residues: CASSQDRGRVDEQFF.

The CDR3 DNA is TGCGCCAGCAGACCCAACCCGACTAGCGGGGTAGGAGGGGAGCTGTTTTTT. It encodes CASRPNPTSGVGGELFF. The chain uses TRBV4-1 and TRBJ2-2; 11 bases map to TRBD2. The CDR3 is 17 residues long. Germline V gene data show CDR1 as MGHRA and CDR2 as YSYEKL. V dropped 6 bases and J dropped 8; count of bases not matched to a gene: 14.

The CDR3 region has the DNA TGTGCCAGCAGCTCCGACTGGCAAGAGACCCAGTACTTC. Translated: CASSSDWQETQYF. The chain is built from TRBV7-8 and TRBJ2-5; the D is unclear. The CDR3 sequence is 13 residues long. V dropped 4 bases and J dropped 2 bases, with 8 bases sitting between them. From germline, CDR1 is SGHVS and CDR2 FQNEAQ.

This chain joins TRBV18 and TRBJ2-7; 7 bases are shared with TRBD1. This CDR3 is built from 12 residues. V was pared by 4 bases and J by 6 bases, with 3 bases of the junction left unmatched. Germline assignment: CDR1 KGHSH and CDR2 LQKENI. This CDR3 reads CASSLRDSEQYF. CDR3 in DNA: TGTGCCAGCTCACTTAGGGACAGCGAGCAGTACTTC.

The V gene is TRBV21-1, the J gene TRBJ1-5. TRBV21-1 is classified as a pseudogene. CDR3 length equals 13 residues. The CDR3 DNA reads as TGTGCCAGCAGCAAAGTCGGAGATCAGCCCCAGCATTTT. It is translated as CASSKVGDQPQHF.

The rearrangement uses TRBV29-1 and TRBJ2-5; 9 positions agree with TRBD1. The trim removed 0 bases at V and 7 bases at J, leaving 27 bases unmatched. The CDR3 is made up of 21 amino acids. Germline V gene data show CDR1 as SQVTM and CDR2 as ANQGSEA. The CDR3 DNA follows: TGCAGCGTTGAAGATCTTCAAGGGAACGAACAGGGGGCGGGCTGGTATGGGACCCAGTACTTC. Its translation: CSVEDLQGNEQGAGWYGTQYF.

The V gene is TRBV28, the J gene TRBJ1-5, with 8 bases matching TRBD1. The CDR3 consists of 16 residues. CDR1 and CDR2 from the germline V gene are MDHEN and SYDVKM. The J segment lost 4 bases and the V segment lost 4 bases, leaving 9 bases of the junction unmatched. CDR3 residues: CASSSPDRAYNQPQHF. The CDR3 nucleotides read TGTGCCAGCAGTTCCCCGGACAGGGCCTATAATCAGCCCCAGCATTTT.

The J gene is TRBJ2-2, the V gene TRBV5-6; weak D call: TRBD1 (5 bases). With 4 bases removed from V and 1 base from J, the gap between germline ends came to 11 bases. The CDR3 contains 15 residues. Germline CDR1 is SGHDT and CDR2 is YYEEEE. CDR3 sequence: CASSVGPLNTGELFF. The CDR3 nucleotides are TGTGCCAGCAGCGTGGGGCCATTGAACACCGGGGAGCTGTTTTTT.

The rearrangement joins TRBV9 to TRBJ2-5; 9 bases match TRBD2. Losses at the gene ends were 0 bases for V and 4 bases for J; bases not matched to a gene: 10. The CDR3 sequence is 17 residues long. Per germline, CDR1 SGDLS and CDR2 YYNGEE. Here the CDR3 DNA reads TGTGCCAGCAGCGTAGACATGGCGGGAGGGCCAATAGAGACCCAGTACTTC. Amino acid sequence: CASSVDMAGGPIETQYF. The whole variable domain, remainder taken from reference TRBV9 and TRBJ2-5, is DSGVTQTPKHLITATGQRVTLRCSPRSGDLSVYWYQQSLDQGLQFLIQYYNGEERAKGNILERFSAQQFPDLHSELNLSSLELGDSALYFCASSVDMAGGPIETQYFGPGTRLLVL.

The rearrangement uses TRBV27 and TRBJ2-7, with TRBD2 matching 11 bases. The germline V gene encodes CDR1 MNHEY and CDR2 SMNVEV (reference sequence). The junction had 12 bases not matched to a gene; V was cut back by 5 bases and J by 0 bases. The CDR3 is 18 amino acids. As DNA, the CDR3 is TGTGCCAGCAGTCTAGGGACTAGCGGTATCTTAAGCTCCTACGAGCAGTACTTC. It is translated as CASSLGTSGILSSYEQYF.

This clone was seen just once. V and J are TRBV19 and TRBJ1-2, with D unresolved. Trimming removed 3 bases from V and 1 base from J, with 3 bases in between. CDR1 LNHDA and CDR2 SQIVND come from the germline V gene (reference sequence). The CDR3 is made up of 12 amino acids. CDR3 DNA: TGTGCCAGTAGTATGATTAACTATGGCTACACCTTC. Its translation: CASSMINYGYTF.

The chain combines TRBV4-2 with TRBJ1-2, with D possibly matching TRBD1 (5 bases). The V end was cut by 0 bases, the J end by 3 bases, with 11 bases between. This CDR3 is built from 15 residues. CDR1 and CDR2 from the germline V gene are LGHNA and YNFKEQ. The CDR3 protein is CASSQDDSKDYGYTF. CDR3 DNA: TGTGCCAGCAGCCAAGACGACAGCAAGGACTATGGCTACACCTTC.

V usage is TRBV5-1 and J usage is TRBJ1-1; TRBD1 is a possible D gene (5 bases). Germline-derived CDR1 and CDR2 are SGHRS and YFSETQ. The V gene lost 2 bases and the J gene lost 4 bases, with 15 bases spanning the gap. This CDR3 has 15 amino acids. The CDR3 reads CASSFAGDVGTEAFF. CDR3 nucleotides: TGCGCCAGCAGCTTTGCCGGGGACGTCGGCACTGAAGCTTTCTTT.

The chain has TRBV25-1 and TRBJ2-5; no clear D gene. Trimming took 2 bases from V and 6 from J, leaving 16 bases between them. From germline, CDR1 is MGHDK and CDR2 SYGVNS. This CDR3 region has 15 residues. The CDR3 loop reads CASSERAVLGKTQYF. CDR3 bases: TGTGCCAGCAGTGAAAGAGCTGTGCTGGGGAAGACCCAGTACTTC.

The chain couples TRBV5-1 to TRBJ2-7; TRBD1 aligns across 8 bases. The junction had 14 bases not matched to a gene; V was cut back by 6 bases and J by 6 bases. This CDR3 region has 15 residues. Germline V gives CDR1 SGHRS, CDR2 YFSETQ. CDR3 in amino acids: CASNPGGSGVSEQYF. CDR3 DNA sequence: TGCGCCAGCAACCCAGGGGGCAGTGGGGTAAGCGAGCAGTACTTC.

This CDR3 reads CASSRDRGTEAFF. CDR3 coding DNA: TGTGCCAGCAGTCGGGACAGGGGAACTGAAGCTTTCTTT. This chain links TRBV6-6 with TRBJ1-1; 10 bases line up with TRBD1. Germline lookup yields CDR1 MNHNY and CDR2 SVGAGI (reference sequence). V lost 5 bases, J lost 5 bases, and 2 bases stayed unmatched. The CDR3 consists of 13 residues.

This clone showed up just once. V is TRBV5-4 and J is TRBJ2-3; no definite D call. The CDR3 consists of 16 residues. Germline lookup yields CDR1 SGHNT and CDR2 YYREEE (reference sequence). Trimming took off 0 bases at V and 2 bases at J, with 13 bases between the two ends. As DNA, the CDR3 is TGTGCCAGCAGCTTGGCTTCCAGACAAGACACAGATACGCAGTATTTT. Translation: CASSLASRQDTDTQYF.

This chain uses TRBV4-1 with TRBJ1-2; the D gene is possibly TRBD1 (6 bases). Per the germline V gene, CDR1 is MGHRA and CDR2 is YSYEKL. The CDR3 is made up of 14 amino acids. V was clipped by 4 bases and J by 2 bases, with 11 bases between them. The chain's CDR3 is CASSPMGANYGYTF. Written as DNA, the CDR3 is TGCGCCAGCAGCCCCATGGGGGCCAACTATGGCTACACCTTC.

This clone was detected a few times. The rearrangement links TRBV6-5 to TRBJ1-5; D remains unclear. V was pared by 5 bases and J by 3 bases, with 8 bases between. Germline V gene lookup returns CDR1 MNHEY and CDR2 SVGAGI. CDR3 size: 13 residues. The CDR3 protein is CASSGINNQPQHF. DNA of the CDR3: TGTGCCAGCAGTGGTATTAACAATCAGCCCCAGCATTTT.

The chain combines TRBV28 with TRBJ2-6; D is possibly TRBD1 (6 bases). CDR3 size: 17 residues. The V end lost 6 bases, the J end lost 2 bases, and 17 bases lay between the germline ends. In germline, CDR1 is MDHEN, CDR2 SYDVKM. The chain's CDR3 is CASRVEQGLPGANVLTF. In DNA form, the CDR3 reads TGTGCCAGCAGGGTCGAGCAGGGGCTCCCTGGGGCCAACGTCCTGACTTTC.

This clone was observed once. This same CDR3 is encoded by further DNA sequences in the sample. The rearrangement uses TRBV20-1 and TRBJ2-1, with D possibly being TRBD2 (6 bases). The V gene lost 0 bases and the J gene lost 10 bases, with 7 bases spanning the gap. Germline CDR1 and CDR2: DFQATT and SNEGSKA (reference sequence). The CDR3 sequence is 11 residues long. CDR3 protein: CSARDRGEQFF. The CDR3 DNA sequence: TGCAGTGCTAGAGATCGGGGGGAGCAGTTCTTC.

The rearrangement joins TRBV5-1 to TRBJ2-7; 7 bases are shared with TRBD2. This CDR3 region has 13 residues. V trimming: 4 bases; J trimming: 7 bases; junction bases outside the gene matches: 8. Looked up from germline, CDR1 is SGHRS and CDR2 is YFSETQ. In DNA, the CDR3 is TGCGCCAGCAGCCCCCGGGAGGCTAGGGAGCAGTACTTC. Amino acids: CASSPREAREQYF.

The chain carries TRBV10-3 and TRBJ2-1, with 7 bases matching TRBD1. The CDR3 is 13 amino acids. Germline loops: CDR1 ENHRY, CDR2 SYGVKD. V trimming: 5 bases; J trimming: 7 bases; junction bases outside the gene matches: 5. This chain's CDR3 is CAISRDSSNEQFF. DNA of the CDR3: TGTGCCATCAGTCGGGACAGCTCAAATGAGCAGTTCTTC.

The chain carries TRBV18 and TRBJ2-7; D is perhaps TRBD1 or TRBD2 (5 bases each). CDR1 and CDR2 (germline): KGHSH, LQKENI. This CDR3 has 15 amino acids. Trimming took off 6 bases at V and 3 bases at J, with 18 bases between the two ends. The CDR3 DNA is TGTGCCAGCTCGCACGGGGCCGTTGGGGACTACGAGCAGTACTTC. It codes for CASSHGAVGDYEQYF. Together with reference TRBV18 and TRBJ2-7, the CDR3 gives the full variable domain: NAGVMQNPRHLVRRRGQEARLRCSPMKGHSHVYWYRQLPEEGLKFMVYLQKENIIDESGMPKERFSAEFPKEGPSILRIQQVVRGDSAAYFCASSHGAVGDYEQYFGPGTRLTVT.

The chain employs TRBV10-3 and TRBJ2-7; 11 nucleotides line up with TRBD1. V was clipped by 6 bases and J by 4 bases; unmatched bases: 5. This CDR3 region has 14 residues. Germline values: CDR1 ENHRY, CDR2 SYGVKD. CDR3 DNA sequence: TGTGCCATCAGCCGGGACAGGGGGGAATACGAGCAGTACTTC. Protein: CAISRDRGEYEQYF.